These 20 T cell receptor beta chains came from one sample sequenced in a study of T cell responses to AZD1222 COVID-19 vaccine. TCRdb keeps only in-frame clones here, not all; method: immunoSEQ multiplex PCR. The sample yields approximately 94,000 clones, around 90% seen once. The sequencing used peripheral blood, collected on day 0 of AZD1222 vaccination. Receptor source: an adult in good health.

This clone was counted a few times. This chain links TRBV2 with TRBJ1-4, with 10 nucleotides matching TRBD1. Looked up from germline, CDR1 is SNHLY and CDR2 is FYNNEI. The CDR3 has 13 amino acids. Germline trimming cut 6 bases from V and 6 bases from J; bases unmatched to any gene: 1. CDR3 loop: CASSGQGDEKLFF. DNA of the CDR3: TGTGCCAGCAGCGGACAGGGGGATGAAAAACTGTTTTTT.

The genes are TRBV28 and TRBJ1-5; 9 nucleotides line up with TRBD1. The V and J ends lost 1 base and 7 bases, in that order; junction bases with no gene match: 8. The germline V gene has CDR1 MDHEN and CDR2 SYDVKM. This CDR3 is built from 16 residues. The CDR3 DNA sequence: TGTGCCAGCAGTTTATTGGGACAGGGTAACGGGCAGCCCCAGCATTTT. It yields the protein CASSLLGQGNGQPQHF.

V usage is TRBV7-8 and J usage is TRBJ2-5, with TRBD1 matching 8 bases. The CDR3 covers 17 residues. Germline V gene lookup returns CDR1 SGHVS and CDR2 FQNEAQ. J gave up 6 bases and V 5 bases, and 17 bases lay outside the gene matches. As DNA, the CDR3 is TGTGCCAGCAGCCCATATTCAAGAACAGGGGGTAGGAAGACCCAGTACTTC. Translated, it gives CASSPYSRTGGRKTQYF.

The V and J genes are TRBV7-9 and TRBJ1-3, with a tentative D call TRBD1 (6 bases). The germline gives CDR1 SEHNR, CDR2 FQNEAQ (reference sequence). The ends were cut back, 0 bases at V and 4 bases at J, with 10 bases in the middle. The CDR3 has 15 amino acids. CDR3 in amino acids: CASSLARGLGNTIYF. The CDR3 coding sequence is TGTGCCAGCAGCTTAGCGCGGGGGCTCGGAAACACCATATATTTT.

J is TRBJ2-1 and V is TRBV10-1; 10 positions match TRBD1. Germline V gene sequence: CDR1 WNHNN, CDR2 SYGVQD (reference sequence). The V segment lost 2 bases and the J segment 6 bases; nucleotides outside the gene matches: 4. The CDR3 is made up of 15 amino acids. CDR3 DNA sequence: TGCGCCAGCAGTGAGGGACAGGGGGGGATCAATGAGCAGTTCTTC. It encodes CASSEGQGGINEQFF.

Only a few counts were recorded for this clone. V is TRBV5-1 and J is TRBJ1-5, with 9 nucleotides matching TRBD1. There are 17 residues in the CDR3. Germline CDR1 SGHRS, CDR2 YFSETQ. V lost 6 bases, J lost 2 bases, and 12 bases stayed unmatched. CDR3 bases: TGCGCCAGCAACAAACCCGACAGGGGGATTTGCAATCAGCCCCAGCATTTT. It is translated as CASNKPDRGICNQPQHF.

V gene TRBV2 combines with J gene TRBJ2-7; 11 bases align to TRBD2. The CDR3 totals 16 residues. Germline V CDR1 and CDR2: SNHLY, FYNNEI. V dropped 4 bases and J dropped 0; count of bases not matched to a gene: 5. This CDR3 reads CASSGSLAGASYEQYF. CDR3 nucleotides: TGTGCCAGCAGTGGGTCACTAGCGGGAGCCTCCTACGAGCAGTACTTC.

The rearrangement uses TRBV6-5 and TRBJ2-7, with a possible D match to TRBD1 (6 bases). The CDR3 consists of 15 residues. V lost 6 bases, J lost 1 base, and 16 bases lay in between. CDR1 and CDR2 (germline): MNHEY, SVGAGI. CDR3 nucleotides: TGTGCCAGCAGCCAGGACAGACCCTCATCCTACGAGCAGTACTTC. Its translation: CASSQDRPSSYEQYF.

This chain connects TRBV28 to TRBJ2-2; possibly TRBD2 for D (6 bases). The ends were cut back, 4 bases at V and 5 bases at J, with 11 bases in the middle. This CDR3 comprises 14 residues. CDR1 is MDHEN, CDR2 SYDVKM, per germline. The CDR3 coding sequence is TGTGCCAGCAGTTCCGGGACTCCTACCGGGGAGCTGTTTTTT. Protein: CASSSGTPTGELFF.

This clone has more than one count but fewer than ten. The V gene is TRBV6-5, the J gene TRBJ1-5; D uncertain. The CDR3 contains 14 residues. Trimming took off 6 bases at V and 2 bases at J, with 11 bases between the two ends. CDR1 MNHEY and CDR2 SVGAGI come from the germline V gene. CDR3 nucleotide sequence: TGTGCCAGCAGGCCCATGGTGGGCAATCAGCCCCAGCATTTT. This encodes CASRPMVGNQPQHF.

This clone came up once. The chain is built from TRBV27 and TRBJ2-7, with 8 bases aligning to TRBD2. The CDR3 loop spans 16 amino acids. V shed 5 bases, J shed 6 bases, and the junction held 15 bases outside the gene matches. Looked up from germline, CDR1 is MNHEY and CDR2 is SMNVEV (reference sequence). CDR3 coding DNA: TGTGCCAGCAGTGACGAAATTCGAGCGGGAGAGGGCGAGCAGTACTTC. It is translated as CASSDEIRAGEGEQYF.

The chain has TRBV28 and TRBJ2-3; 10 bases agree with TRBD2. The CDR3 extends over 16 amino acids. The V and J ends lost 3 bases and 3 bases, in that order; junction bases with no gene match: 6. Looked up from germline, CDR1 is MDHEN and CDR2 is SYDVKM. CDR3: CASSFSSGSGTDTQYF. CDR3 nucleotide sequence: TGTGCCAGCAGTTTCTCTAGCGGGAGTGGAACAGATACGCAGTATTTT.

The chain joins TRBV6-6 to TRBJ1-3; weak D call: TRBD1 (6 bases). Between the trimmed V and J ends, which lost 0 bases and 4 bases, there was a span of 10 bases. The CDR3 is 15 residues long. CDR1 is MNHNY, CDR2 SVGAGI, per germline (reference sequence). The CDR3: CASSYSGGHGNTIYF. The CDR3 bases are TGTGCCAGCAGTTACTCGGGGGGGCACGGAAACACCATATATTTT.

V is TRBV6-4 and J is TRBJ2-6; no clear D gene. The V gene's germline CDR1 is MRHNA and CDR2 SNTAGT. V shed 4 bases and J shed 1 base, with 5 bases lying between them. The CDR3 sequence is 14 residues long. In nucleotides, the CDR3 is TGTGCCAGCAGTGGAGTTTCTGGGGCCAACGTCCTGACTTTC. It codes for CASSGVSGANVLTF.

Comments on this clone: Other DNA sequences in this specimen translate into the identical CDR3. This chain joins TRBV28 and TRBJ1-5, with 8 bases identical to TRBD1. In germline, CDR1 is MDHEN, CDR2 SYDVKM. CDR3 length: 15 amino acids. V shed 2 bases and J 6 bases; nucleotides not matched to a gene: 6. CDR3 protein: CASSLRQGAFQPQHF. The CDR3 DNA reads as TGTGCCAGCAGTTTACGCCAGGGGGCTTTTCAGCCCCAGCATTTT. Looking up the rest from reference TRBV28 and TRBJ1-5 gives the full variable domain: DVKVTQSSRYLVKRTGEKVFLECVQDMDHENMFWYRQDPGLGLRLIYFSYDVKMKEKGDIPEGYSVSREKKERFSLILESASTNQTSMYLCASSLRQGAFQPQHFGDGTRLSIL.

The chain recombines TRBV3-1 (or the pseudogene TRBV3-2) with TRBJ1-2; the D gene is possibly TRBD1 (5 bases). The CDR3 is 12 residues long. V lost 4 bases and J 2 bases, leaving 5 bases between the germline ends. Germline-derived CDR1 and CDR2 are LGHDT and YNNKEL (reference sequence). CDR3 sequence (DNA): TGTGCCAGCAGCCGGGACAACTATGGCTACACCTTC. This encodes CASSRDNYGYTF.

The V call is TRBV28, the J call TRBJ1-2; D may be TRBD1 (5 bases). This CDR3 has 15 amino acids. Germline V lookup: CDR1 MDHEN, CDR2 SYDVKM. The V gene lost 6 bases and the J gene lost 2 bases, with 16 bases spanning the gap. The CDR3 DNA follows: TGTGCCAGCAGGCCTCAGGGACGGACAAACTATGGCTACACCTTC. Residues: CASRPQGRTNYGYTF.

The CDR3 is CASSVGEPNEKLFF. Here the CDR3 DNA reads TGTGCCAGCAGCGTGGGGGAGCCGAATGAAAAACTGTTTTTT. This chain links TRBV9 with TRBJ1-4, with D possibly TRBD1 on 5 matching bases. The CDR3 loop spans 14 amino acids. V lost 2 bases and J lost 5, with 10 bases in between. Germline CDR1 SGDLS, CDR2 YYNGEE.

This clone was observed a single time. The rearrangement links TRBV2 to TRBJ2-3, with D tentatively TRBD2 (5 bases). The CDR3 has 16 amino acids. V gave up 6 bases and J gave up 0 bases, with 16 bases separating them. In germline, CDR1 is SNHLY, CDR2 FYNNEI. CDR3: CASRTWASYSTDTQYF. CDR3 in DNA: TGTGCCAGCAGAACCTGGGCTAGCTACAGCACAGATACGCAGTATTTT.

The rearrangement links TRBV28 to TRBJ2-1; 11 bases are shared with TRBD2. The V and J ends lost 10 bases and 7 bases, in that order; junction bases with no gene match: 9. CDR3 size: 14 residues. Germline V lookup: CDR1 MDHEN, CDR2 SYDVKM. CDR3 DNA: TGTGCCATACTAGCGGGAGCCCCAGGTAATGAGCAGTTCTTC. Its protein product is CAILAGAPGNEQFF.